What follows are 14 T cell receptor beta chains derived from one specimen sequenced in a study of blood T cell repertoires in COVID-19. Sequencing was performed with immunoSEQ multiplex PCR; in TCRdb, only in-frame clones are kept and a portion is missing. The data contain roughly 200,000 clones, approximately 80% of them singletons. The sequencing input was peripheral blood. Every receptor here comes from a woman aged 40 to 50 with COVID-19, enrolled during active disease.

This clone was seen a single time. V and J are TRBV3-1 (or the pseudogene TRBV3-2) and TRBJ2-4; 8 nucleotides match TRBD1. The CDR3 covers 15 residues. Trimming at V came to 7 bases and at J to 7 bases, leaving 12 bases not matched to a gene. Germline values: CDR1 LGHDT, CDR2 YNNKEL (reference sequence). The CDR3 protein is CASTRGQGGRNIQYF. CDR3 coding DNA: TGTGCCAGCACCCGCGGACAGGGTGGGCGCAACATTCAGTACTTC.

The rearrangement joins TRBV7-8 to TRBJ2-4; TRBD1 aligns across 7 bases. CDR1 is SGHVS, CDR2 FQNEAQ, per germline. The trim removed 4 bases at V and 6 bases at J, leaving 21 bases unmatched. The CDR3 length is 19 residues. The CDR3 nucleotides are TGTGCCAGCAGCTCCCGGTCTGGACAGGCCCTTCCAGCCGGAAACATTCAGTACTTC. Translated: CASSSRSGQALPAGNIQYF.

The count of this clone is one. This chain connects TRBV5-1 to TRBJ2-7; tentatively, D is TRBD1 (7 bases). Germline values: CDR1 SGHRS, CDR2 YFSETQ. Trimming cost V 5 bases and J 6 bases, with 12 bases left between them. The CDR3 sequence is 12 residues long. CDR3 loop: CASRDQGGEQYF. CDR3 bases: TGCGCCAGCAGGGACCAGGGGGGCGAGCAGTACTTC.

This chain uses TRBV28 with TRBJ2-1; 12 nucleotides align to TRBD1. The CDR3 runs 14 residues. CDR1 and CDR2 (germline): MDHEN, SYDVKM. With V trimmed by 8 bases and J by 12 bases, 11 bases remained unmatched. The CDR3 nucleotides read TGTGCCAGCGATGGGGACAGGGGGCGCGTTGGGCAGTTCTTC. Translated: CASDGDRGRVGQFF.

This sequence joins TRBV18 and TRBJ1-2, with 7 bases fitting TRBD1. CDR3 length: 15 residues. Germline CDR1 reads KGHSH; CDR2 reads LQKENI. Unmatched junction bases numbered 4, after V lost 3 bases and J lost 0 bases. This chain's CDR3 is CASSPTGEPNYGYTF. CDR3 nucleotide sequence: TGTGCCAGCTCACCCACAGGGGAGCCTAACTATGGCTACACCTTC.

The V and J genes are TRBV4-2 and TRBJ2-3, with TRBD2 identical over 7 bases. CDR1 LGHNA and CDR2 YNFKEQ come from the germline V gene. The CDR3 has 14 amino acids. V was pared by 8 bases and J by 5 bases, with 10 bases of the junction left unmatched. The CDR3 loop reads CASGRRGEGDTQYF. For the CDR3, the DNA is TGTGCCAGCGGTCGACGGGGGGAGGGAGATACGCAGTATTTT.

This rearrangement joins TRBV6-5 to TRBJ1-1, with 7 positions matching TRBD1. Germline CDR1 is MNHEY and CDR2 is SVGAGI. V was pared by 5 bases and J by 3 bases, with 3 bases of the junction left unmatched. CDR3 length equals 13 residues. The CDR3 nucleotides read TGTGCCAGCAGTATGACAGGGCACACTGAAGCTTTCTTT. Its protein is CASSMTGHTEAFF.

The gene calls are TRBV2 and TRBJ2-7, with a weak D call TRBD1 (6 bases). The ends were cut back, 7 bases at V and 6 bases at J, with 19 bases in the middle. This CDR3 has 14 residues. Germline CDR1 is SNHLY and CDR2 is FYNNEI. The CDR3 protein is CASIGWGPRLEQYF. In DNA, the CDR3 is TGTGCCAGCATTGGCTGGGGGCCCCGTCTCGAGCAGTACTTC. The complete variable domain, with remaining parts taken from reference TRBV2 and TRBJ2-7, reads EPEVTQTPSHQVTQMGQEVILRCVPISNHLYFYWYRQILGQKVEFLVSFYNNEISEKSEIFDDQFSVERPDGSNFTLKIRSTKLEDSAMYFCASIGWGPRLEQYFGPGTRLTVT.

This clone was observed a few times. V usage is TRBV6-4 and J usage is TRBJ2-3; 12 bases are shared with TRBD2. Germline V CDR1 and CDR2: MRHNA, SNTAGT. The V segment lost 4 bases and the J segment 4 bases; nucleotides outside the gene matches: 0. The CDR3 consists of 14 residues. CDR3 protein: CASSASGGADTQYF. The CDR3 DNA follows: TGTGCCAGCAGTGCTAGCGGGGGGGCAGATACGCAGTATTTT.

The chain joins TRBV19 to TRBJ1-1; the D gene is possibly TRBD1 (5 bases). CDR1 LNHDA and CDR2 SQIVND come from the germline V gene (reference sequence). V lost 5 bases and J 1 base, leaving 17 bases between the germline ends. CDR3 length equals 16 residues. Here the CDR3 DNA reads TGTGCCAGTAGTTCCCTAGAGGACGGACAGAACACTGAAGCTTTCTTT. This translates into CASSSLEDGQNTEAFF.

The chain employs TRBV4-2 and TRBJ2-2; D gene uncertain. The CDR3 sequence is 12 residues long. Trimming cost V 6 bases and J 7 bases, with 9 bases left between them. Germline assignment: CDR1 LGHNA and CDR2 YNFKEQ. CDR3 loop: CASRRERGELFF. The DNA for the CDR3 is TGTGCCAGCAGACGAGAACGCGGGGAGCTGTTTTTT.

The V gene is TRBV9, the J gene TRBJ2-4; weak D call: TRBD2 (5 bases). The CDR3 extends over 14 amino acids. CDR1 is SGDLS and CDR2 is YYNGEE in the germline V gene. With 0 bases removed from V and 1 base from J, the gap between germline ends came to 5 bases. The CDR3 DNA is TGTGCCAGCAGCGTAGGAGGGGCCAAAAACATTCAGTACTTC. Encoded protein: CASSVGGAKNIQYF.

The V and J genes are TRBV28 and TRBJ2-3; no definite D call. The V end lost 5 bases, the J end lost 1 base, and 16 bases lay between the germline ends. There are 16 residues in the CDR3. CDR1 and CDR2 (germline): MDHEN, SYDVKM. In DNA, the CDR3 is TGTGCCAGCAGTACCCCCCCAGAGGTGGGCACAGATACGCAGTATTTT. Protein product: CASSTPPEVGTDTQYF.

The chain recombines TRBV20-1 with TRBJ2-5, with 8 bases identical to TRBD2. The CDR3 has 15 amino acids. V dropped 3 bases and J dropped 2; count of bases not matched to a gene: 8. The germline V gene has CDR1 DFQATT and CDR2 SNEGSKA (reference sequence). The CDR3 coding sequence is TGCAGTGCTAGTTTTGATAGCGGGACTCAAGAGACCCAGTACTTC. Translating it yields CSASFDSGTQETQYF.